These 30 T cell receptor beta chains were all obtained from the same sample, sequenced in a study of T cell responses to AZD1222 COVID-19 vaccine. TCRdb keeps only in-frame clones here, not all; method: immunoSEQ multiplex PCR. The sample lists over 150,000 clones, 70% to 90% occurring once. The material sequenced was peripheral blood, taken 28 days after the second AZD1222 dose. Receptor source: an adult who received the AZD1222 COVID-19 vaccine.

In DNA form, the CDR3 reads TGTGCTAGTGGTTTGGCACTCCAGCCCCCACAGCACTATGGCTACACCTTC. Translation gives CASGLALQPPQHYGYTF. The V gene is TRBV12-5, the J gene TRBJ1-2, with D hard to call. Germline-derived CDR1 and CDR2 are LGHNT and FRNRAP. The ends were cut back, 1 base at V and 3 bases at J, with 18 bases in the middle. The CDR3 consists of 17 residues. The full variable domain, its missing parts supplied by reference TRBV12-5 and TRBJ1-2, is DARVTQTPRHKVTEMGQEVTMRCQPILGHNTVFWYRQTMMQGLELLAYFRNRAPLDDSGMPKDRFSAEMPDATLATLKIQPSEPRDSAVYFCASGLALQPPQHYGYTFGSGTRLTVV.

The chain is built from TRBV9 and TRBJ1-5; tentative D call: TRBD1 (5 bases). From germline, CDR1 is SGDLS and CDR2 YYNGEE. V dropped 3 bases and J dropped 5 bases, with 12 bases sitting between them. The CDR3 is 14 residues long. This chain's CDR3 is CASSGSGKYQPQHF. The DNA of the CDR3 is TGTGCCAGCAGCGGATCAGGGAAGTATCAGCCCCAGCATTTT.

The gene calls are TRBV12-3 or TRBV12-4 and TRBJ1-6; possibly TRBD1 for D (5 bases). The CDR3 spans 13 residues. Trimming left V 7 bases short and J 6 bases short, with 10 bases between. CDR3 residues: CASTGTFNSPLHF. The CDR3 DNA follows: TGTGCCAGCACAGGGACGTTTAATTCACCCCTCCACTTT.

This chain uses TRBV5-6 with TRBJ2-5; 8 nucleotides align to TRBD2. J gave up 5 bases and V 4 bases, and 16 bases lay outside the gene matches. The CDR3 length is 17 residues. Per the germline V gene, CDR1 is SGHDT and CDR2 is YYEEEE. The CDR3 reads CASSILLAGGAWETQYF. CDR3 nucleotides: TGTGCCAGCAGCATCCTCTTAGCCGGGGGGGCGTGGGAGACCCAGTACTTC.

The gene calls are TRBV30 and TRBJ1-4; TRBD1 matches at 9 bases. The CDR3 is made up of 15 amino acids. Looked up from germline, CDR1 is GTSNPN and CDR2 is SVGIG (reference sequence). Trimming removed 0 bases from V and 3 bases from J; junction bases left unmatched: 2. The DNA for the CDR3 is TGTGCCTGGAGTGTACAGGGGGCAGCTAATGAAAAACTGTTTTTT. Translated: CAWSVQGAANEKLFF.

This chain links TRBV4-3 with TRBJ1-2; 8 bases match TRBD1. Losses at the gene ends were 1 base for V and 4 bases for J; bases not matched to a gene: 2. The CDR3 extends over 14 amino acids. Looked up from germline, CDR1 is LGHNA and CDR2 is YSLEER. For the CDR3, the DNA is TGCGCCAGCAGCCAAGGGACAGGGAGCTATGGCTACACCTTC. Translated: CASSQGTGSYGYTF.

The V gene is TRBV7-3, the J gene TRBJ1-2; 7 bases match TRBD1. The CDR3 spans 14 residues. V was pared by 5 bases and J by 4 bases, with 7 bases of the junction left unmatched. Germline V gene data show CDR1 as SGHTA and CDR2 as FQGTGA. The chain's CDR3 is CASSMRQGGYGYTF. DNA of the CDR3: TGTGCCAGCAGCATGAGACAGGGAGGCTATGGCTACACCTTC.

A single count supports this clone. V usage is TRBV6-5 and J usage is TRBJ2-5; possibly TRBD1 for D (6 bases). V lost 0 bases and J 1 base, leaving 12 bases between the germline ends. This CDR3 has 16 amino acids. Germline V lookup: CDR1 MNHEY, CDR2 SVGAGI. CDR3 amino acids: CASSYSGAVPQETQYF. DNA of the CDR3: TGTGCCAGCAGTTACTCGGGGGCCGTCCCCCAAGAGACCCAGTACTTC.

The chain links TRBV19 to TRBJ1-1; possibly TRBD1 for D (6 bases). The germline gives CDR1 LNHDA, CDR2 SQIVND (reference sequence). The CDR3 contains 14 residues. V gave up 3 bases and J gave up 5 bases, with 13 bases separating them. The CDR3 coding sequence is TGTGCCAGTAGTATCCCTGGAGGGGGGACTGAAGCTTTCTTT. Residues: CASSIPGGGTEAFF.

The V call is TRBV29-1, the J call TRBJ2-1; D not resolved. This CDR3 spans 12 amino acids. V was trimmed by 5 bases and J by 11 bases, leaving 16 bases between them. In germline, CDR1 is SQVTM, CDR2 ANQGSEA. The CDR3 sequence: CSVLSTANQQFF. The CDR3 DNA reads TGCAGCGTTCTGTCTACGGCAAATCAGCAGTTCTTC.

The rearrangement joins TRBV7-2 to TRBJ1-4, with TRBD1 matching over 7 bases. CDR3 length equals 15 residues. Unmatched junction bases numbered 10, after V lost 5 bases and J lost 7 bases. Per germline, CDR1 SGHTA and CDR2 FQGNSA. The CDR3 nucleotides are TGTGCCAGCAGCCCCCGACAGGGCCTAGCTGAAAAACTGTTTTTT. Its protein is CASSPRQGLAEKLFF.

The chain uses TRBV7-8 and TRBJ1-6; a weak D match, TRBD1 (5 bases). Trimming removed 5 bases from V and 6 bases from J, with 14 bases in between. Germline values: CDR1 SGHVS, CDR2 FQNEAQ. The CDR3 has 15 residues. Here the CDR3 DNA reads TGTGCCAGCAGCCCAGGGAGAGGGGTTAATTCACCCCTCCACTTT. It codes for CASSPGRGVNSPLHF.

The CDR3 is CASSESTGHTEAFF. As DNA, the CDR3 is TGCGCCAGCAGTGAGTCTACAGGGCACACTGAAGCTTTCTTT. This chain uses TRBV10-2 with TRBJ1-1, with D tentatively TRBD1 (6 bases). Between the trimmed V and J ends, which lost 0 bases and 3 bases, there was a span of 8 bases. This CDR3 is built from 14 residues. Germline V lookup: CDR1 WSHSY, CDR2 SAAADI.

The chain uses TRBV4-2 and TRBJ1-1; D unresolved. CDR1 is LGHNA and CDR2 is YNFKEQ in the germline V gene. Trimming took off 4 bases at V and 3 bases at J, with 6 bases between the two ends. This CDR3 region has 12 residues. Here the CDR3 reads CASSPDHTEAFF. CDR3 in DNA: TGTGCCAGCAGCCCAGATCACACTGAAGCTTTCTTT.

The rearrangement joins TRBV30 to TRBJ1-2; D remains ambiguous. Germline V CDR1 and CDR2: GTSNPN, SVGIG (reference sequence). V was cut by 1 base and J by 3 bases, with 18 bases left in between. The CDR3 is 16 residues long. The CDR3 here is CAWSDAGPTPHYGYTF. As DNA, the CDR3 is TGTGCCTGGAGTGACGCAGGACCTACTCCCCACTATGGCTACACCTTC.

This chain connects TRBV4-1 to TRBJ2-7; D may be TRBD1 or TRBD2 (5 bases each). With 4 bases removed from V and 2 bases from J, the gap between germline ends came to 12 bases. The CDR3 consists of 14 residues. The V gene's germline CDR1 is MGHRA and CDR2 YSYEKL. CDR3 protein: CASSRGDGPYEQYF. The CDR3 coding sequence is TGCGCCAGCAGCCGAGGGGACGGACCCTACGAGCAGTACTTC.

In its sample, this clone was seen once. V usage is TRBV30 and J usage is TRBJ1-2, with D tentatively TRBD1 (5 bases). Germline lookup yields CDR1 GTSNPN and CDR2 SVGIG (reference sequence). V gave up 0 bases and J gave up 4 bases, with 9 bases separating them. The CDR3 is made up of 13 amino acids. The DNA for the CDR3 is TGTGCCTGGAGTGTTCCCGGGGGCTATGGCTACACCTTC. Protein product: CAWSVPGGYGYTF.

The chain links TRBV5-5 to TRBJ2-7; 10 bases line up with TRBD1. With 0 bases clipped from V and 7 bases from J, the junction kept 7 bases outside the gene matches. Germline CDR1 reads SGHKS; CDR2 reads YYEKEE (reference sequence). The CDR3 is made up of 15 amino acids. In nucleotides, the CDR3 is TGTGCCAGCAGCTTGGGGGACAGGGGCGTTTGGGAGCAGTACTTC. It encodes CASSLGDRGVWEQYF.

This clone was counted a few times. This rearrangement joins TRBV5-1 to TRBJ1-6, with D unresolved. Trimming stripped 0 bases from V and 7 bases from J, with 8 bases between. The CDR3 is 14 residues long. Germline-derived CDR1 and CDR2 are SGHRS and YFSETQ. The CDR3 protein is CASSLEGSNSPLHF. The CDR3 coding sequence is TGCGCCAGCAGCTTGGAGGGCTCGAATTCACCCCTCCACTTT.

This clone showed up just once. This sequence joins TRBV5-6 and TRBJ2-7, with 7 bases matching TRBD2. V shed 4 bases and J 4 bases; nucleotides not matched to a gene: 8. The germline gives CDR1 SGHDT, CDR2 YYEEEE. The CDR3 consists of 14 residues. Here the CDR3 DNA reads TGTGCCAGCAGCCTGTATTCCGGGGGGTACGAGCAGTACTTC. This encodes CASSLYSGGYEQYF.

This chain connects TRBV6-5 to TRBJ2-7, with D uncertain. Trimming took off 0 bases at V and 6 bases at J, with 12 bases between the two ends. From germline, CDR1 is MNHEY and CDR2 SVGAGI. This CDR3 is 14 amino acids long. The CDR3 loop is CASSYSYTVSEQYF. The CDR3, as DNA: TGTGCCAGCAGTTACTCGTACACCGTCTCCGAGCAGTACTTC.

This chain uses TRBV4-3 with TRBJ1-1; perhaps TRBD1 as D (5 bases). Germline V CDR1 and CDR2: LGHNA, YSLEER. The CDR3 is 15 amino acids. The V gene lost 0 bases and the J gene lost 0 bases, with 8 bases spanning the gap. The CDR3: CASSQERGLNTEAFF. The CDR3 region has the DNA TGCGCCAGCAGCCAAGAACGGGGGTTGAACACTGAAGCTTTCTTT.

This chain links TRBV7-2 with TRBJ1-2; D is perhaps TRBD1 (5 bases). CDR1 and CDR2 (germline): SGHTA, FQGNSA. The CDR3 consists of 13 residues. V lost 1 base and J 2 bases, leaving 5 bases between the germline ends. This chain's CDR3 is CASSLGQNYGYTF. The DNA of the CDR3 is TGTGCCAGCAGCTTAGGACAGAACTATGGCTACACCTTC.

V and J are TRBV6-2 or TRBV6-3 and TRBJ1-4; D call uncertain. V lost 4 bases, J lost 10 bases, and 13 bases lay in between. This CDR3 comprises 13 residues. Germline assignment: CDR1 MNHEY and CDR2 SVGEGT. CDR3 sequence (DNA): TGTGCCAGCAGTTCCGGGTTTGGTGGAAAACTGTTTTTT. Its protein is CASSSGFGGKLFF.

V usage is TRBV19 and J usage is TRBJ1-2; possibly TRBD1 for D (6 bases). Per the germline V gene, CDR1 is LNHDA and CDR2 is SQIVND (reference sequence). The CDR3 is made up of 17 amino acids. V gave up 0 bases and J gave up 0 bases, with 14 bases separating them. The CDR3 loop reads CASSIERGREANYGYTF. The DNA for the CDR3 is TGTGCCAGTAGTATAGAGCGGGGGCGTGAGGCTAACTATGGCTACACCTTC. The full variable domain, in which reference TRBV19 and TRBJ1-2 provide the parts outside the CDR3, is DGGITQSPKYLFRKEGQNVTLSCEQNLNHDAMYWYRQDPGQGLRLIYYSQIVNDFQKGDIAEGYSVSREKKESFPLTVTSAQKNPTAFYLCASSIERGREANYGYTFGSGTRLTVV.

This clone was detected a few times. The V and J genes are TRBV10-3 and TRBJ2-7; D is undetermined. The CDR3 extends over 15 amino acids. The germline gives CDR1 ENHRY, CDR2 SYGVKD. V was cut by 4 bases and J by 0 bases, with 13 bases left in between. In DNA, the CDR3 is TGTGCCATCAGTGGGACCTCAAAGAGCTCCTACGAGCAGTACTTC. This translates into CAISGTSKSSYEQYF.

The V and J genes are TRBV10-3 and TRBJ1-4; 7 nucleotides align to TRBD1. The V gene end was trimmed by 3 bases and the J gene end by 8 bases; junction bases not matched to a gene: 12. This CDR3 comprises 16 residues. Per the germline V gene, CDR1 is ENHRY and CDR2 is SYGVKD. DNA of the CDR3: TGTGCCATCAGTGATCCTGACAGGGAGGTAGGGGAAAAACTGTTTTTT. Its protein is CAISDPDREVGEKLFF.

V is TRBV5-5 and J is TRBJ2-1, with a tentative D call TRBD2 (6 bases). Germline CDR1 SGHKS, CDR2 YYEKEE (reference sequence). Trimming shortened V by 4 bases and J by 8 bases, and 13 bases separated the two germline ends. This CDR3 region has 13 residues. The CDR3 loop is CASSPPWGDEQFF. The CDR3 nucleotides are TGTGCCAGCAGCCCCCCCTGGGGGGATGAGCAGTTCTTC.

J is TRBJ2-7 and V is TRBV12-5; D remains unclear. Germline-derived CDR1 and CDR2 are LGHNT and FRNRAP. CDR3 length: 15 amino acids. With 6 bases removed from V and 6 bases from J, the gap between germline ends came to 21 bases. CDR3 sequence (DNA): TGTGCTAGTGGCAACCGGTCCCCCCCGTCCACCGAGCAGTACTTC. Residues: CASGNRSPPSTEQYF.

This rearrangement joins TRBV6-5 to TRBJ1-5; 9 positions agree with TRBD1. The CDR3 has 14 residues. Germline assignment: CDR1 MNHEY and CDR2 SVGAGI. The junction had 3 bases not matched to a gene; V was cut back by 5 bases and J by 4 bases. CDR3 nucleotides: TGTGCCAGCAGTCCACAGGGGGCTAATCAGCCCCAGCATTTT. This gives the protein CASSPQGANQPQHF.